The clone carrying this T cell receptor beta chain was seen once. The data originate from a study of blood T cell repertoires in COVID-19. Study in general: The origin of the acute and convalescent COVID-19 samples was the United States, Italy and Spain.

Method: immunoSEQ multiplex PCR; TCRdb's copy keeps in-frame clones and lacks some. Of 110,000 to 150,000 clones listed, 85% are singletons. Source material: PBMCs or T cells enriched from blood (not recorded which). The clonotype originates from a middle-aged woman who had recovered from COVID-19.

The CDR3 loop is CALRRDINTGELFF. As DNA, the CDR3 is TGTGCCCTCCGAAGGGACATCAACACCGGGGAGCTGTTTTTT. The rearrangement links TRBV30 to TRBJ2-2, with D possibly being TRBD1 (6 bases). The CDR3 consists of 14 residues. Deletions cut 8 bases from V and 2 bases from J, with 15 bases between. The germline V gene encodes CDR1 GTSNPN and CDR2 SVGIG (reference sequence).